This T cell receptor beta chain was documented in a study of blood T cell repertoires in COVID-19. Study as a whole: Samples came from the United States, Italy and Spain, spanning acute and convalescent COVID-19. Sources were T cells, B-cell-depleted T cells, or PBMCs; the material itself was cDNA or gDNA.

Authors' methods: Reference gene primer amplification yielded estimated nucleated cell counts. Sequencing was performed with immunoSEQ multiplex PCR; in TCRdb, only in-frame clones are kept and a portion is missing. V and J calls and clone size follow that table, whereas D and trimming were derived from the DNA. The sample shows under 200,000 clones, around four fifths of them seen only once. Per the germline V gene, CDR1 is SGDLS and CDR2 is YYNGEE. V was cut by 0 bases and J by 7 bases, with 16 bases left in between. This CDR3 region has 15 residues. Enrollment of patients from Seattle took place during active infection, with longitudinal follow-up.

The origin of this receptor is a man aged 55 to 70 with COVID-19, enrolled during active disease. The chain couples TRBV9 to TRBJ1-2; the D is unclear. Specimen: peripheral blood. The CDR3 loop is CASSVGSSLGGGYTF. In DNA form, the CDR3 reads TGTGCCAGCAGCGTAGGTAGCTCCCTCGGCGGTGGCTACACCTTC.